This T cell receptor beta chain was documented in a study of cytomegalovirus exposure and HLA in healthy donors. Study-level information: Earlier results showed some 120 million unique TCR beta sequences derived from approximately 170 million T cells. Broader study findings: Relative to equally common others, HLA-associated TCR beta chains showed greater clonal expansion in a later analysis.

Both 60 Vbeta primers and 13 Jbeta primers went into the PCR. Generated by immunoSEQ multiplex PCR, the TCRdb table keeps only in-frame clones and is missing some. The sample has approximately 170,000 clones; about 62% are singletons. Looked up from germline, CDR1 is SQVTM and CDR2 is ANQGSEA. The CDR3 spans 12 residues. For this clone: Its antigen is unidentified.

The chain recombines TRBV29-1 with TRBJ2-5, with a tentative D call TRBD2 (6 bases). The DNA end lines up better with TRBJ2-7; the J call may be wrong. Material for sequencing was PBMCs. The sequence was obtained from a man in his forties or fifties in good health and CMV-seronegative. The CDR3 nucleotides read TGCAGCGCCGGGACTGAGGCCTACGAGCAGTACTTC. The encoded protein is CSAGTEAYEQYF.